This is a list of T cell receptor beta chains from one sample in a study of T-cell reconstitution after alpha-beta-depleted transplantation in children. TCRdb re-derived calls from the PCR reads in MiXCR, one entry per CDR3 protein. Here the sample spans more than 400,000 distinct CDR3 sequences, roughly 10% being singletons. The sample consisted of PBMCs, mostly from graft donor cells, taken 180 days after TCRalphabeta/CD19-depleted stem cell transplant. The receptor source for this set is a female patient between 2 and 15 years old who had a stem cell transplant for aplastic anemia, so the T cells may come from the graft donor. CDR3s include the opening cysteine and the closing phenylalanine or tryptophan. A D gene is named only where the DNA matches it firmly. Size is omitted from some rows. Given values are once, few, many or a class for expanded clones.

>TRBV18|-|-|TRBJ2-2
CASSPNGDTGELFF
TGTGCCAGCTCACCAAACGGAGACACCGGGGAGCTGTTTTTT
>TRBV28|few|TRBD1|TRBJ2-7
CASAIPGQGKSYEQYF
TGTGCCAGCGCCATACCGGGACAGGGAAAAAGTTACGAGCAGTACTTC
>TRBV28|-|-|TRBJ2-7
CASRGPVGRSYEQYF
TGTGCCAGCAGGGGGCCGGTGGGGCGCTCCTACGAGCAGTACTTC
>TRBV5-1|few|-|TRBJ2-7
CASTQARGEQYF
TGCGCCAGCACACAGGCCCGCGGGGAGCAGTACTTC
>TRBV15|many|-|TRBJ2-1
CATSRDSFTRFF
TGTGCCACCAGCAGAGATTCATTCACCAGGTTCTTC
>TRBV10-3|few|-|TRBJ2-1
CAMTGPTYNEQFF
TGTGCCATGACAGGACCCACCTACAATGAGCAGTTCTTC
>TRBV29-1|many|-|TRBJ1-1
CSVEPPGKTEAFF
TGCAGCGTTGAGCCCCCGGGGAAAACTGAAGCTTTCTTT
>TRBV7-2|-|-|TRBJ2-2
CASSFLSANTGELFF
TGTGCCAGCAGCTTTCTCTCGGCGAACACCGGGGAGCTGTTTTTT
>TRBV18|few|-|TRBJ1-2
CASSPDGAGYTF
TGTGCCAGCTCACCAGATGGGGCTGGCTACACCTTC
>TRBV7-8|-|TRBD1|TRBJ1-2
CASSLVGTGGYGYTF
TGTGCCAGCAGCTTAGTAGGGACAGGGGGTTATGGCTACACCTTC
>TRBV27|-|TRBD1|TRBJ1-2
CASSHRQGSLYGYTF
TGTGCCAGCAGTCACCGACAGGGTAGCCTCTATGGCTACACCTTC
>TRBV7-2|many|-|TRBJ1-5
CASPLGRDSNQPQHF
TGTGCCAGCCCGTTGGGGAGGGACAGCAATCAGCCCCAGCATTTT
>TRBV7-9|few|-|TRBJ2-7
CASSFGLEDLYEQYF
TGTGCCAGCAGCTTCGGCCTCGAGGACCTCTACGAGCAGTACTTC
>TRBV11-2|-|-|TRBJ2-7
CASSRETLSSYEQYF
TGTGCCAGCAGCAGAGAAACGCTTAGCTCCTACGAGCAGTACTTC
>TRBV19|few|-|TRBJ1-5
CASSQRWGEPQHF
TGTGCCAGTAGTCAGCGGTGGGGGGAGCCCCAGCATTTT
>TRBV20-1|few|-|TRBJ2-4
CSARGDSRVAKNIQYF
TGCAGTGCTAGGGGGGATAGTCGGGTGGCCAAAAACATTCAGTACTTC
>TRBV7-2|many|TRBD2|TRBJ2-3
CASSLVSLAGAQYF
TGTGCCAGCAGCTTAGTATCGTTAGCGGGAGCGCAGTATTTT
>TRBV20-1|-|TRBD2|TRBJ2-3
CSASVVAGLGSTDTQYF
TGCAGTGCCTCGGTAGTAGCGGGATTAGGTAGCACAGATACGCAGTATTTT
>TRBV6-2/TRBV6-3|few|-|TRBJ2-1
CASSYGTANEQFF
TGTGCCAGCAGTTACGGGACTGCCAATGAGCAGTTCTTC
>TRBV7-6|few|TRBD2|TRBJ2-7
CASTNRAGEQYF
TGTGCCAGCACCAACCGAGCGGGAGAGCAGTACTTC
>TRBV24-1|many|-|TRBJ2-3
CATSDFGTDTQYF
TGTGCCACCAGTGACTTCGGAACAGATACGCAGTATTTT
>TRBV10-3|few|-|TRBJ1-3
CAISGTISGNTIYF
TGTGCCATCAGTGGGACGATCTCTGGAAACACCATATATTTT
>TRBV11-2|many|-|TRBJ2-1
CASSLVAVQWQFF
TGTGCCAGCAGCTTAGTGGCGGTCCAATGGCAGTTCTTC
>TRBV28|-|-|TRBJ1-1
CASSISGSPSTEAFF
TGTGCCAGCAGCATCTCCGGGTCACCGAGCACTGAAGCTTTCTTT
>TRBV4-2|-|TRBD2|TRBJ2-7
CASSQEGDSGRASGQYF
TGTGCCAGCAGCCAAGAAGGGGATAGCGGGAGGGCATCGGGGCAGTACTTC
>TRBV9|once|TRBD2|TRBJ2-3
CASSVTSGGAATQYF
TGTGCCAGCAGCGTGACTAGCGGAGGGGCAGCTACGCAGTATTTT
>TRBV24-1|few|-|TRBJ2-5
CATSGPRATQYF
TGTGCCACCAGTGGTCCTCGCGCGACCCAGTACTTC
>TRBV5-1|few|TRBD1|TRBJ1-2
CASSLSYRGGYGYTF
TGCGCCAGCAGCCTCTCGTACAGGGGAGGGTATGGCTACACCTTC
>TRBV27|few|TRBD1|TRBJ1-6
CASSLYWDRYSPLHF
TGTGCCAGCAGTTTATACTGGGACAGATATTCACCCCTCCACTTT
>TRBV14|few|TRBD1|TRBJ2-7
CASSRSTGNYEQYF
TGTGCCAGCAGTCGTTCGACAGGGAACTACGAGCAGTACTTC
>TRBV20-1|-|TRBD2|TRBJ2-3
CSAIGASGSSDTQYF
TGCAGTGCAATCGGGGCTAGCGGGAGTTCAGATACGCAGTATTTT
>TRBV12-3/TRBV12-4|-|TRBD1|TRBJ1-6
CASSPDRVKLDSPLHF
TGTGCCAGCAGTCCAGACAGGGTAAAACTGGATTCACCCCTCCACTTT
>TRBV15|many|TRBD1|TRBJ2-1
CATSRDRVPYNEQFF
TGTGCCACCAGCAGGGACAGGGTTCCCTACAATGAGCAGTTCTTC
>TRBV7-2|many|-|TRBJ1-1
CASSPMVLSVDTEAFF
TGTGCCAGCAGCCCCATGGTTCTCTCGGTAGACACTGAAGCTTTCTTT
>TRBV27|few|TRBD1|TRBJ2-1
CASSYPPGTGVNEQFF
TGTGCCAGCAGTTATCCTCCCGGGACAGGGGTCAATGAGCAGTTCTTC
>TRBV6-1|-|-|TRBJ1-3
CASSPIESGNTIYF
TGTGCCAGCAGTCCGATAGAGTCGGGAAACACCATATATTTT
>TRBV20-1|few|-|TRBJ1-6
CSARVTGNSPLHF
TGCAGTGCTAGAGTAACAGGGAATTCACCCCTCCACTTT
>TRBV6-1|-|TRBD1|TRBJ2-2
CASSGVWPGGPLITGELFF
TGTGCCAGCAGTGGAGTGTGGCCAGGGGGTCCCCTGATCACCGGGGAGCTGTTTTTT
>TRBV6-2/TRBV6-3|few|-|TRBJ2-1
CASSYEQGSYNEQFF
TGTGCCAGCAGTTACGAACAGGGCTCCTACAATGAGCAGTTCTTC
>TRBV11-3|many|TRBD1|TRBJ2-2
CASSLFASISGGPNTGELFF
TGTGCCAGCAGCTTATTTGCCTCGATTTCAGGGGGACCGAACACCGGGGAGCTGTTTTTT
>TRBV7-9|few|-|TRBJ2-2
CASSPPGNSNTGELFF
TGTGCCAGCAGCCCCCCCGGGAATTCGAACACCGGGGAGCTGTTTTTT